This is a list of T cell receptor beta chains from one sample in a study of T cell responses to AZD1222 COVID-19 vaccine. Sequencing used immunoSEQ multiplex PCR; TCRdb keeps in-frame clones, though not all of them. The data contain about 130,000 clones, about 90% of them singletons. Sample: peripheral blood, taken on day 0 of AZD1222 vaccination. These receptor sequences come from an adult in good health. Both conserved end residues are part of each CDR3. A D gene is named only where the DNA matches it firmly. Some rows mark clone size as missing; the rest say once, few, many or name a class of expanded clone.

>TRBV4-1|TRBD2|NA|TRBJ2-7
CASSQDQGLGFYEQYF
TGCGCCAGCAGCCAAGATCAGGGACTAGGCTTCTACGAGCAGTACTTC
>TRBV6-5|NA|few|TRBJ2-7
CASSRPGAYEQYF
TGTGCCAGCAGTAGGCCAGGGGCCTACGAGCAGTACTTC
>TRBV7-8|NA|NA|TRBJ1-3
CASSLEGTTNTGNTIYF
TGTGCCAGCAGCTTAGAGGGGACCACAAATACTGGAAACACCATATATTTT
>TRBV28|NA|NA|TRBJ1-6
CASDDSNNSPLHF
TGTGCCAGCGATGACAGCAATAATTCACCCCTCCACTTT
>TRBV18|NA|NA|TRBJ2-2
CASSQGSRTGELFF
TGTGCCAGCTCACAGGGGTCGAGGACCGGGGAGCTGTTTTTT
>TRBV5-1|NA|once|TRBJ1-5
CASSLAGVPDQPQHF
TGCGCCAGCAGCTTGGCCGGCGTCCCAGACCAGCCCCAGCATTTT
>TRBV25-1|NA|NA|TRBJ1-6
CASSRQETYNSPLHF
TGTGCCAGCAGTAGACAGGAGACCTATAATTCACCCCTCCACTTT
>TRBV5-4|NA|NA|TRBJ2-7
CASSLGPEQYF
TGTGCCAGCAGCCTGGGACCCGAGCAGTACTTC
>TRBV5-4|TRBD1|NA|TRBJ1-6
CASSLMGQGNSPLHF
TGTGCCAGCAGCTTAATGGGACAGGGAAATTCACCCCTCCACTTT
>TRBV28|TRBD1|NA|TRBJ1-2
CASRPGQVGGGYTF
TGTGCCAGCAGACCGGGACAGGTCGGGGGGGGCTACACCTTC
>TRBV9|TRBD2|few|TRBJ2-2
CASSVAALAGTGELFF
TGTGCCAGCAGCGTAGCGGCACTAGCGGGGACCGGGGAGCTGTTTTTT
>TRBV28|TRBD1|NA|TRBJ1-2
CASSFRTGGGYTF
TGTGCCAGCAGTTTTCGGACAGGGGGTGGCTACACCTTC
>TRBV18|TRBD1|NA|TRBJ2-7
CASSPRVPQGADEQYF
TGTGCCAGCTCACCGAGAGTTCCGCAGGGGGCGGACGAGCAGTACTTC
>TRBV5-1|NA|many|TRBJ1-6
CASSLIPTDSPLHF
TGCGCCAGCAGCCTCATCCCGACAGATTCACCCCTCCACTTT
>TRBV30|TRBD2|NA|TRBJ2-3
CASNPGGADTQYF
TGTGCCTCGAACCCGGGGGGGGCTGATACGCAGTATTTT
>TRBV5-4|TRBD2|NA|TRBJ2-7
CASSSKERGPSGEQYF
TGTGCCAGCAGCTCTAAAGAGCGGGGTCCCTCGGGCGAGCAGTACTTC
>TRBV27|NA|NA|TRBJ1-6
CVSKTFGEGDSPLHF
TGTGTCAGTAAAACCTTTGGAGAAGGGGATTCACCCCTCCACTTT
>TRBV7-6|NA|NA|TRBJ2-1
CASSLFSGGSVYNEQFF
TGTGCCAGCAGCTTATTTTCCGGGGGAAGCGTTTACAATGAGCAGTTCTTC
>TRBV13|NA|NA|TRBJ2-7
CASSLGLRHKLYEQYF
TGTGCCAGCAGCTTAGGCCTTAGGCATAAACTCTACGAGCAGTACTTC
>TRBV30|TRBD1|NA|TRBJ2-7
CACGWDRPYEQYF
TGTGCCTGCGGGTGGGACAGACCCTACGAGCAGTACTTC
>TRBV4-2|NA|NA|TRBJ2-5
CASSQVGGARETQYF
TGTGCCAGCAGCCAAGTAGGAGGGGCCCGGGAGACCCAGTACTTC
>TRBV27|TRBD1|few|TRBJ2-2
CATAGDRPNTGELFF
TGTGCCACCGCTGGGGACAGGCCGAACACCGGGGAGCTGTTTTTT
>TRBV9|NA|NA|TRBJ1-2
CASSQERGAGGYTF
TGTGCCAGCAGCCAAGAGAGGGGGGCGGGTGGCTACACCTTC
>TRBV6-5|NA|few|TRBJ1-2
CASRKTDNYGYTF
TGTGCCAGCAGGAAGACGGACAACTATGGCTACACCTTC
>TRBV18|TRBD2|NA|TRBJ2-2
CASSPTSGGTYTGELFF
TGTGCCAGCTCACCGACTAGCGGGGGGACCTACACCGGGGAGCTGTTTTTT
>TRBV7-6|NA|few|TRBJ2-7
CASSPGRGSPYEQYF
TGTGCCAGCAGCCCAGGTCGGGGCAGCCCATACGAGCAGTACTTC
>TRBV5-6|TRBD1|few|TRBJ2-7
CASSLKRQGWYEQYF
TGTGCCAGCAGCTTGAAGAGACAGGGTTGGTACGAGCAGTACTTC
>TRBV28|TRBD2|NA|TRBJ2-1
CASRGGGVVDEQFF
TGTGCCAGCAGGGGCGGGGGGGTCGTTGATGAGCAGTTCTTC
>TRBV11-1|TRBD1|NA|TRBJ1-6
CASSAETGGISPLHF
TGTGCCAGCAGCGCCGAGACAGGGGGCATCTCACCCCTCCACTTT
>TRBV9|TRBD1|NA|TRBJ1-1
CASSPNRGRTEAFF
TGTGCCAGCAGCCCTAACAGGGGGCGGACTGAAGCTTTCTTT
>TRBV3-1/TRBV3-2|TRBD1|NA|TRBJ2-7
CASSLTGAGEQYF
TGTGCCAGCAGCTTAACAGGGGCTGGGGAGCAGTACTTC
>TRBV7-3|TRBD2|NA|TRBJ2-1
CASTPGSGGHEQFF
TGTGCCAGCACCCCGGGTAGCGGGGGCCATGAGCAGTTCTTC
>TRBV18|TRBD2|NA|TRBJ2-3
CASSRLAGGIDTQYF
TGTGCCAGCTCACGTCTAGCGGGGGGGATCGATACGCAGTATTTT
>TRBV5-5|TRBD1|NA|TRBJ1-2
CASSSQTRGTVPNYGYTF
TGTGCCAGCAGCTCGCAAACCCGGGGGACAGTTCCTAACTATGGCTACACCTTC
>TRBV10-3|NA|NA|TRBJ1-1
CAITDGGPDTEAFF
TGTGCCATCACCGATGGGGGTCCGGACACTGAAGCTTTCTTT
>TRBV6-1|NA|NA|TRBJ2-3
CASSEAAGADTQYF
TGTGCCAGCAGTGAAGCCGCAGGGGCAGATACGCAGTATTTT
>TRBV29-1|NA|once|TRBJ2-7
CSVCRQASYEQYF
TGCAGCGTTTGTCGGCAGGCGAGCTACGAGCAGTACTTC
>TRBV10-3|NA|few|TRBJ1-2
CAISPGTLNYGYTF
TGTGCCATCAGTCCCGGGACTCTTAACTATGGCTACACCTTC
>TRBV6-5|NA|NA|TRBJ2-3
CAVGQTTSTDTQYF
TGTGCCGTCGGACAGACCACTAGCACAGATACGCAGTATTTT
>TRBV28|NA|NA|TRBJ1-5
CASSSEGDQPQHF
TGTGCCAGCAGTTCTGAGGGGGATCAGCCCCAGCATTTT
>TRBV24-1|TRBD1|NA|TRBJ1-2
CATSDTQGTGVPNYGYTF
TGTGCCACCAGTGACACCCAGGGGACAGGGGTTCCTAACTATGGCTACACCTTC
>TRBV19|NA|NA|TRBJ2-2
CASSISSYIGGGVPNTGELFF
TGTGCCAGTAGTATCTCTAGCTATATTGGGGGGGGCGTCCCGAACACCGGGGAGCTGTTTTTT
>TRBV5-5|NA|NA|TRBJ2-6
CASSLYAAVLTF
TGTGCCAGCAGCTTGTATGCTGCCGTCCTGACTTTC
>TRBV30|NA|NA|TRBJ1-2
CAKRKNYGYTF
TGTGCCAAGAGAAAGAACTATGGCTACACCTTC
>TRBV5-5|NA|NA|TRBJ2-4
CASSSLRGAKNIQYF
TGTGCCAGCAGCTCCCTGAGAGGGGCCAAAAACATTCAGTACTTC
>TRBV4-3|NA|NA|TRBJ1-1
CASSQGQAKNTEAFF
TGCGCCAGCAGCCAAGGACAGGCTAAGAACACTGAAGCTTTCTTT
>TRBV7-3|NA|NA|TRBJ2-1
CASSLGSDEQFF
TGTGCCAGCAGCTTAGGCTCCGATGAGCAGTTCTTC
>TRBV6-5|TRBD1|NA|TRBJ2-5
CASSSLGQEETQYF
TGTGCCAGCTCTTCCCTAGGACAGGAAGAGACCCAGTACTTC
>TRBV6-6|NA|NA|TRBJ2-7
CASSRNMGRPSYEQYF
TGTGCCAGCAGTCGAAATATGGGACGGCCCTCCTACGAGCAGTACTTC
>TRBV3-1/TRBV3-2|TRBD2|once|TRBJ2-1
CASSPSGTSGGNEQFF
TGTGCCAGCAGCCCCTCCGGGACTAGCGGGGGGAATGAGCAGTTCTTC
>TRBV2|NA|few|TRBJ1-1
CASRTPNTEAFF
TGTGCCAGCAGGACACCAAACACTGAAGCTTTCTTT
>TRBV5-4|NA|few|TRBJ1-1
CASSLGQMNTEAFF
TGTGCCAGCAGCTTGGGACAGATGAACACTGAAGCTTTCTTT
>TRBV2|NA|once|TRBJ2-1
CAILTGGATYNEQFF
TGTGCCATCCTTACAGGGGGGGCCACCTACAATGAGCAGTTCTTC